This passage covers 7 T cell receptor beta chains from one sample sequenced in a study of T cell repertoires in cytomegalovirus infection. In TCRdb, the reads were re-called with MiXCR into one record per CDR3 protein. Here the sample spans around 210,000 distinct CDR3 sequences, roughly 6.5% being singletons. Sequenced sample: PBMCs. All receptors come from a human donor in good health (CMV status not recorded). Some clones in this sample may be carry-over from other donors' samples.

Ten or more counts support this clonotype. The gene calls are TRBV27 and TRBJ2-3, with no clear D. This CDR3 is built from 15 residues. CDR1 and CDR2 from the germline V gene are MNHEY and SMNVEV (reference sequence). V was pared by 4 bases and J by 4 bases, with 15 bases between. The CDR3 loop is CASSWAKHVPDTQYF. The DNA for the CDR3 is TGTGCCAGCAGTTGGGCTAAACATGTTCCAGATACGCAGTATTTT.

This clonotype was recorded many times. This chain joins TRBV20-1 and TRBJ1-5; no definite D call. The CDR3 contains 14 residues. Trimming took 3 bases from V and 1 from J, leaving 10 bases between them. CDR1 and CDR2 from the germline V gene are DFQATT and SNEGSKA (reference sequence). The CDR3 nucleotides read TGCAGTGCTAGCGCACCTCGAAGCAATCAGCCCCAGCATTTT. Translated, it gives CSASAPRSNQPQHF.

Many counts were recorded for this clonotype. The chain links TRBV7-3 to TRBJ2-1; the D is unclear. Germline values: CDR1 SGHTA, CDR2 FQGTGA. The CDR3 loop spans 16 amino acids. V was trimmed by 2 bases and J by 0 bases, leaving 11 bases between them. DNA of the CDR3: TGTGCCAGCAGCTTAGAAGGATCCAGCTCCTACAATGAGCAGTTCTTC. Translated: CASSLEGSSSYNEQFF.

This clonotype was counted at least ten times. This rearrangement joins TRBV7-9 to TRBJ2-5; 7 bases align to TRBD1. Germline trimming cut 5 bases from V and 5 bases from J; bases unmatched to any gene: 11. The length of the CDR3 is 15 residues. From germline, CDR1 is SEHNR and CDR2 FQNEAQ (reference sequence). The CDR3 region is CASSKRQGRLETQYF. The CDR3 DNA reads TGTGCCAGCAGCAAGAGACAGGGTCGTTTGGAGACCCAGTACTTC.

This clonotype was seen at least ten times. The DNA for the CDR3 is TGCAGTGCTAGTCAGGGGGCGAATTCACCCCTCCACTTT. Its translation: CSASQGANSPLHF. The chain joins TRBV20-1 to TRBJ1-6; TRBD1 matches 8 bases. The CDR3 length is 13 residues. V was pared by 3 bases and J by 7 bases, with 2 bases of the junction left unmatched. CDR1 and CDR2 from the germline V gene are DFQATT and SNEGSKA (reference sequence).

This clonotype showed up many times. This chain links TRBV7-2 with TRBJ2-4, with D perhaps TRBD1 (5 bases). The V and J ends lost 1 base and 6 bases respectively, with 10 bases between them. Germline CDR1 is SGHTA and CDR2 is FQGNSA. There are 14 residues in the CDR3. CDR3 region: CASSLDQGTNIQYF. The CDR3 nucleotides are TGTGCCAGCAGCTTAGACCAGGGAACAAACATTCAGTACTTC. The variable domain in full, with the rest retrieved from reference TRBV7-2 and TRBJ2-4, is GAGVSQSPSNKVTEKGKDVELRCDPISGHTALYWYRQSLGQGLEFLIYFQGNSAPDKSGLPSDRFSAERTGGSVSTLTIQRTQQEDSAVYLCASSLDQGTNIQYFGAGTRLSVL.

There are many counts of this clonotype. The chain links TRBV28 to TRBJ2-7; the D is unclear. This CDR3 is built from 15 residues. The V end was cut by 3 bases, the J end by 6 bases, with 18 bases between. CDR1 and CDR2 (germline): MDHEN, SYDVKM. For the CDR3, the DNA is TGTGCCAGCAGTTTTCTGGTTCGTGATCCCGCCGAGCAGTACTTC. As protein: CASSFLVRDPAEQYF.